This entry features one TCR beta chain sequence. These data come from a study of glioma-infiltrating T cells after dendritic cell vaccination. This CDR3 region has 13 residues. V lost 6 bases, J lost 2 bases, and 10 bases lay in between. CDR1 and CDR2 (germline): MNHNS, SASEGT. Noted time point: after dendritic cell vaccination, including at tumor progression/relapse. Using immunoSEQ multiplex PCR, the repertoire was profiled, and TCRdb retains in-frame clones only, with some absent. Of 90,000 or so clones in the sample, roughly four fifths are singletons; the top ten hold approximately 2%. The sequence derives from a human donor with glioblastoma. J is TRBJ1-1 and V is TRBV6-1; D is ambiguous. The starting material was blood, obtained after dendritic cell vaccination. This chain's CDR3 is CASRLEGNTEAFF. The DNA for the CDR3 is TGTGCCAGCAGATTAGAGGGCAACACTGAAGCTTTCTTT.